This entry features one TCR beta chain sequence. Its antigen is not known. The data belong to a study of OX40 agonist ivuxolimab in advanced cancers. Whole-study results and caveats: The study did not work out the antigen specificity of the expanded peripheral T cells. Both CD4+ and CD8+ T cell populations in blood had undergone clonal expansion by week 6 at 0.1 to 3.0 mg/kg.

Germline lookup yields CDR1 SEHNR and CDR2 FQNEAQ (reference sequence). CDR3 length: 15 residues. The V and J ends lost 1 base and 8 bases respectively, with 16 bases between them. Assay used: immunoSEQ multiplex PCR; TCRdb lists only in-frame clones, some missing. The table lists 45,000 to 60,000 clones, roughly 90% of them singletons. This TCR came from an adult with an advanced solid tumor such as melanoma, head and neck, liver or kidney cancer. The chain links TRBV7-9 to TRBJ2-3, with D possibly called TRBD1 or TRBD2 (6 bases each). Here the sequenced sample was CD4+ or CD8+ T cells sorted from blood, taken in a trial of the OX40 agonist ivuxolimab. CDR3 DNA sequence: TGTGCCAGCAGCTTAGGGGGGGCCCGGTTCGGTACGCAGTATTTT. Translation gives CASSLGGARFGTQYF.